Below, 19 T cell receptor beta chains from the same sample are listed, as sequenced in a study of OX40 agonist ivuxolimab in advanced cancers. The repertoire was sequenced with immunoSEQ multiplex PCR; TCRdb's copy has only in-frame clones and lacks some. Altogether approximately 89,000 clones are present, roughly 91% being singletons, with the ten largest covering about 0.3%. The sample was CD4+ or CD8+ T cells sorted from blood, taken in a trial of the OX40 agonist ivuxolimab. Source of these receptors: an adult with an advanced solid tumor such as melanoma, head and neck, liver or kidney cancer.

This chain links TRBV20-1 with TRBJ2-7; D possibly corresponds to TRBD2 (5 bases). CDR1 is DFQATT and CDR2 is SNEGSKA in the germline V gene (reference sequence). The CDR3 is 11 amino acids. Trimming pared 1 base from V and 6 bases from J, leaving 7 bases between. This chain's CDR3 is CSARGGSEQYF. CDR3 nucleotides: TGCAGTGCTAGAGGTGGGAGCGAGCAGTACTTC.

The V call is TRBV5-1, the J call TRBJ2-1; perhaps TRBD2 as D (5 bases). This CDR3 comprises 17 residues. CDR1 SGHRS and CDR2 YFSETQ come from the germline V gene. Deletions cut 0 bases from V and 5 bases from J, with 18 bases between. The CDR3 protein is CASSLANLGGIHNEQFF. The DNA of the CDR3 is TGCGCCAGCAGCTTGGCCAACCTAGGAGGAATTCACAATGAGCAGTTCTTC. Full variable domain (rest looked up from reference TRBV5-1 and TRBJ2-1): KAGVTQTPRYLIKTRGQQVTLSCSPISGHRSVSWYQQTPGQGLQFLFEYFSETQRNKGNFPGRFSGRQFSNSRSEMNVSTLELGDSALYLCASSLANLGGIHNEQFFGPGTRLTVL.

This chain joins TRBV7-2 and TRBJ1-6, with 8 bases lining up with TRBD1. The CDR3 spans 15 residues. Unmatched junction bases numbered 9, after V lost 5 bases and J lost 9 bases. Per the germline V gene, CDR1 is SGHTA and CDR2 is FQGNSA. CDR3 sequence reads: CASSRPGTGGSPLHF. The CDR3 nucleotides are TGTGCCAGCAGCCGTCCCGGGACAGGTGGTTCACCCCTCCACTTT.

The genes are TRBV19 and TRBJ2-5; the D is unclear. CDR3 length: 13 residues. V lost 4 bases and J 3 bases, leaving 9 bases between the germline ends. In germline, CDR1 is LNHDA, CDR2 SQIVND (reference sequence). The CDR3 DNA sequence: TGTGCCAGTAGTACCCAGACGGAAGAGACCCAGTACTTC. Encoded protein: CASSTQTEETQYF.

The chain recombines TRBV6-1 with TRBJ2-7; perhaps TRBD2 as D (5 bases). V shed 10 bases and J shed 2 bases, with 18 bases lying between them. The CDR3 consists of 14 residues. Germline assignment: CDR1 MNHNS and CDR2 SASEGT. The CDR3: CATTKGSVTYEQYF. CDR3 DNA sequence: TGTGCCACCACGAAGGGTAGCGTGACCTACGAGCAGTACTTC.

This clone was picked up a small number of times. The chain combines TRBV30 with TRBJ2-5; a weak D match, TRBD2 (6 bases). The CDR3 is 13 residues long. Germline assignment: CDR1 GTSNPN and CDR2 SVGIG (reference sequence). Deletions cut 7 bases from V and 4 bases from J, with 16 bases between. This CDR3 is CASPGEAAETQYF. As DNA, the CDR3 is TGTGCCTCCCCCGGGGAGGCGGCAGAGACCCAGTACTTC.

This clone was seen only once. The chain carries TRBV2 and TRBJ2-1; a possible D gene is TRBD1 (5 bases). Deletions cut 3 bases from V and 10 bases from J, with 16 bases between. The CDR3 is 14 residues long. Per germline, CDR1 SNHLY and CDR2 FYNNEI. The CDR3 region is CASSDLAGNGEQFF. DNA of the CDR3: TGTGCCAGCAGTGATTTAGCAGGGAACGGGGAGCAGTTCTTC.

V and J are TRBV2 and TRBJ1-4; D remains unclear. V gave up 2 bases and J gave up 8 bases, with 12 bases separating them. The CDR3 is 14 amino acids. From germline, CDR1 is SNHLY and CDR2 FYNNEI. The CDR3 coding sequence is TGTGCCAGCAGTGAATCCCGGGTGCAGGAAAAACTGTTTTTT. Encoded protein: CASSESRVQEKLFF.

The chain uses TRBV6-6 and TRBJ1-4; D is perhaps TRBD1 (6 bases). The CDR3 length is 14 residues. CDR1 is MNHNY, CDR2 SVGAGI, per germline (reference sequence). V lost 5 bases to trimming and J lost 4 bases, with 11 bases between them. CDR3 protein: CASSAKGGNEKLFF. In DNA form, the CDR3 reads TGTGCCAGCAGTGCGAAGGGGGGTAATGAAAAACTGTTTTTT.

The J gene is TRBJ1-4, the V gene TRBV19, with D tentatively TRBD1 (5 bases). The CDR3 totals 15 residues. Trimming pared 5 bases from V and 7 bases from J, leaving 17 bases between. The germline V gene has CDR1 LNHDA and CDR2 SQIVND (reference sequence). The CDR3 loop is CASSARQSRSEKLFF. The CDR3 DNA sequence: TGTGCCAGTAGTGCGAGACAGTCCAGGAGTGAAAAACTGTTTTTT. The full variable domain, with the rest looked up from reference TRBV19 and TRBJ1-4, is DGGITQSPKYLFRKEGQNVTLSCEQNLNHDAMYWYRQDPGQGLRLIYYSQIVNDFQKGDIAEGYSVSREKKESFPLTVTSAQKNPTAFYLCASSARQSRSEKLFFGSGTQLSVL.

The gene calls are TRBV6-1 and TRBJ2-3; either TRBD1 or TRBD2 may supply D (7 bases each). CDR3 length: 15 amino acids. V gave up 11 bases and J gave up 4 bases, with 22 bases separating them. CDR1 MNHNS and CDR2 SASEGT come from the germline V gene. CDR3 in amino acids: CAGREGAVWADTQYF. In nucleotides, the CDR3 is TGTGCCGGAAGGGAGGGGGCGGTTTGGGCAGATACGCAGTATTTT.

V is TRBV27 and J is TRBJ2-6; 11 bases are a match to TRBD1. The CDR3 spans 16 residues. Germline-derived CDR1 and CDR2 are MNHEY and SMNVEV (reference sequence). The V gene end was trimmed by 7 bases and the J gene end by 4 bases; junction bases not matched to a gene: 6. This CDR3 reads CASNGQGARGANVLTF. CDR3 bases: TGTGCCAGCAATGGACAGGGGGCGAGAGGGGCCAACGTCCTGACTTTC. The variable domain in full, completed from reference TRBV27 and TRBJ2-6, reads EAQVTQNPRYLITVTGKKLTVTCSQNMNHEYMSWYRQDPGLGLRQIYYSMNVEVTDKGDVPEGYKVSRKEKRNFPLILESPSPNQTSLYFCASNGQGARGANVLTFGAGSRLTVL.

The chain carries TRBV6-6 and TRBJ2-2, with unresolved D. The CDR3 totals 13 residues. The germline gives CDR1 MNHNY, CDR2 SVGAGI (reference sequence). V shed 6 bases and J shed 7 bases, with 12 bases lying between them. The CDR3 region has the DNA TGTGCCAGCAGCCTCGGCCTCGGCGGGGAGCTGTTTTTT. Encoded protein: CASSLGLGGELFF.

The gene calls are TRBV9 and TRBJ2-3, with 7 nucleotides matching TRBD1. The CDR3 sequence is 15 residues long. Per the germline V gene, CDR1 is SGDLS and CDR2 is YYNGEE. J lost 0 bases, V lost 3 bases, and 4 bases had no gene match. Here the CDR3 reads CASSEGARSTDTQYF. The CDR3 bases are TGTGCCAGCAGCGAGGGGGCCCGCAGCACAGATACGCAGTATTTT. Together with reference TRBV9 and TRBJ2-3, the CDR3 gives the full variable domain: DSGVTQTPKHLITATGQRVTLRCSPRSGDLSVYWYQQSLDQGLQFLIQYYNGEERAKGNILERFSAQQFPDLHSELNLSSLELGDSALYFCASSEGARSTDTQYFGPGTRLTVL.

CDR3 DNA: TGTGCCACCAGCAGAGATCGGGGGTACCCTAACTATGGCTACACCTTC. Translated: CATSRDRGYPNYGYTF. The chain links TRBV15 to TRBJ1-2, with D maybe TRBD1 (5 bases). Trimming cost V 0 bases and J 0 bases, with 11 bases left between them. The CDR3 is 16 amino acids. Germline CDR1 reads LNHNV; CDR2 reads YYDKDF (reference sequence).

This chain links TRBV7-2 with TRBJ2-1; 10 nucleotides align to TRBD2. CDR3 length: 18 residues. After removal of 5 bases from V and 0 bases from J, the junction contained 10 bases not matched to a gene. The germline gives CDR1 SGHTA, CDR2 FQGNSA. CDR3 in amino acids: CASSLWLAGAVSYNEQFF. The CDR3 nucleotides read TGTGCCAGCAGCCTATGGCTAGCGGGGGCCGTCTCCTACAATGAGCAGTTCTTC.

This chain joins TRBV6-1 and TRBJ1-1; D is ambiguous. Germline V gene data show CDR1 as MNHNS and CDR2 as SASEGT. CDR3 length equals 12 residues. Between the trimmed V and J ends, which lost 5 bases and 10 bases, there was a span of 14 bases. CDR3 sequence: CASSSEWRRAFF. CDR3 bases: TGTGCCAGCAGTTCAGAGTGGAGACGAGCTTTCTTT.

The V and J genes are TRBV11-2 and TRBJ1-2; unclear D gene. The CDR3 extends over 15 amino acids. Germline V CDR1 and CDR2: SGHAT, FQNNGV. Trimming removed 1 base from V and 7 bases from J, with 16 bases in between. CDR3 sequence (DNA): TGTGCCAGCAGCTTAGTAGCACGAGGGTTTGGTGGCTACACCTTC. Encoded protein: CASSLVARGFGGYTF.

The chain is built from TRBV5-1 and TRBJ2-7; 8 bases line up with TRBD1. Per the germline V gene, CDR1 is SGHRS and CDR2 is YFSETQ. With 2 bases clipped from V and 6 bases from J, the junction kept 7 bases outside the gene matches. This CDR3 contains 14 residues. In nucleotides, the CDR3 is TGCGCCAGCAGCTTATCGACAGGGGAGGCCGAGCAGTACTTC. Its translation is CASSLSTGEAEQYF.